This record looks at one TCR beta chain sequence and its context. The CDR3 is 15 residues long. The V and J ends lost 5 bases and 1 base respectively, with 15 bases between them. Germline values: CDR1 GTSNPN, CDR2 SVGIG (reference sequence). Recovered participants had two consecutive negative NP/OP PCR tests, healthcare professional clearance, or symptom resolution. This entry is derived from a study of blood T cell repertoires in COVID-19. On the study more broadly: COVID-19 samples from acute and convalescent phases originated in the United States, Italy and Spain.

Repertoires were generated with immunoSEQ multiplex PCR, while TCRdb's copy carries only in-frame clones and drops some. The sample records roughly 500,000 clones, about nine tenths being singletons. Sequenced input: PBMCs or T cells enriched from blood (not recorded which). J is TRBJ1-3 and V is TRBV30; tentative D call: TRBD1 (6 bases). This TCR came from a woman aged 60-75 years who had recovered from COVID-19. This CDR3 is CAWGVRGDSGNTIYF. CDR3 DNA sequence: TGTGCCTGGGGGGTCAGGGGTGATTCTGGAAACACCATATATTTT.